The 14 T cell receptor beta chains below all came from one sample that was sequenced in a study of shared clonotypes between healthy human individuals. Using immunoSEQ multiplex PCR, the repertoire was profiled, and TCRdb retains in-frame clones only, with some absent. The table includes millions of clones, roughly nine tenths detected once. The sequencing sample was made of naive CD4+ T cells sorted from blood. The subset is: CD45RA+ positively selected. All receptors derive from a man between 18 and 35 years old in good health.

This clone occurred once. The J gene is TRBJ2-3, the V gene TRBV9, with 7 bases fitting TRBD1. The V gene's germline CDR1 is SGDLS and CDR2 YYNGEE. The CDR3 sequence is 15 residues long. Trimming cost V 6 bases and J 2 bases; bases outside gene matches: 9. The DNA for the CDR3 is TGTGCCAGCACGAGGGGGCGATTTATCACAGATACGCAGTATTTT. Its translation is CASTRGRFITDTQYF.

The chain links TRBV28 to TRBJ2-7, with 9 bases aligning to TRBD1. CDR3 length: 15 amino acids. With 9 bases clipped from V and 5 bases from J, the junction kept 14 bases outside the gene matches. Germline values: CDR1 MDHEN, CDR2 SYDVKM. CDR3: CASPPARQGVHEQYF. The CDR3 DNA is TGTGCCAGTCCCCCCGCCCGACAGGGGGTACACGAGCAGTACTTC.

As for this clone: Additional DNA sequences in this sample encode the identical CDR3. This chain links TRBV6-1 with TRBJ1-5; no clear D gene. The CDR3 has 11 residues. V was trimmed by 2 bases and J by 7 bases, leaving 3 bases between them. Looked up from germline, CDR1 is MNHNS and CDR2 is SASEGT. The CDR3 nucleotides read TGTGCCAGCAGTGAAATACAGCCCCAGCATTTT. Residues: CASSEIQPQHF.

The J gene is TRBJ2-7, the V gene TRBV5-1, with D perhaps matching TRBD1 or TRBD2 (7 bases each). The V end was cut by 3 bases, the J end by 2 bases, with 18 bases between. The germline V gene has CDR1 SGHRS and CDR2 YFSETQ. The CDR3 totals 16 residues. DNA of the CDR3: TGCGCCAGCAGCTCCCCCGGGGGGACAGTAGCCTACGAGCAGTACTTC. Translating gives CASSSPGGTVAYEQYF.

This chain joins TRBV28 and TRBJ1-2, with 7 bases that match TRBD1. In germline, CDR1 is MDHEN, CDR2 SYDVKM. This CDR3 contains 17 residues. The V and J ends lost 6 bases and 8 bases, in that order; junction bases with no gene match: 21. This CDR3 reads CASSLASIRDSPVGYTF. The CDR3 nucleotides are TGTGCCAGCAGCTTAGCTTCAATCCGGGACAGTCCTGTGGGCTACACCTTC.

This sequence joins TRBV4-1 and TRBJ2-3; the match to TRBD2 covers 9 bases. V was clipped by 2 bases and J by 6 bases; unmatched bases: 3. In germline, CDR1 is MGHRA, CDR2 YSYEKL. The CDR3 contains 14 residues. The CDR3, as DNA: TGCGCCAGCAGCCAATTTGCGGGGGGGGATACGCAGTATTTT. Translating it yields CASSQFAGGDTQYF.

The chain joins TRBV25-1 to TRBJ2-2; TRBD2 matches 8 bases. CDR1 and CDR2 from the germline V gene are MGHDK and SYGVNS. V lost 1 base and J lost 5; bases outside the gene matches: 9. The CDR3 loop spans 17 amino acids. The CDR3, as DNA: TGTGCCAGCAGTGAATCCCGAGCGGGAGTCGGAACCGGGGAGCTGTTTTTT. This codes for CASSESRAGVGTGELFF.

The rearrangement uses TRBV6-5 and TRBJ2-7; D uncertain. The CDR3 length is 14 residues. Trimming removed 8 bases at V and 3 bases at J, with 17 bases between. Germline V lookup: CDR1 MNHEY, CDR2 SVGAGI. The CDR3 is CASGRSTDLYEQYF. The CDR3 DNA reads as TGTGCCAGCGGACGATCTACGGATCTCTACGAGCAGTACTTC.

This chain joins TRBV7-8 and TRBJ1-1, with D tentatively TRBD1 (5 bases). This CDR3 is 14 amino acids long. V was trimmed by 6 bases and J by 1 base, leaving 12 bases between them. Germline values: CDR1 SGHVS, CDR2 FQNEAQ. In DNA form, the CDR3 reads TGTGCCAGCAGGGCGGGACCGACGAACACTGAAGCTTTCTTT. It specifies CASRAGPTNTEAFF.

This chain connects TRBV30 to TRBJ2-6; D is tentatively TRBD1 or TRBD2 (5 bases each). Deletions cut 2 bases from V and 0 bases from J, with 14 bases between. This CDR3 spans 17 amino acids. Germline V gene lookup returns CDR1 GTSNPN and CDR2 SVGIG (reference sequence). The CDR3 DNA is TGTGCCTGGAGTTCCCGGGATGGGGGCTCTGGGGCCAACGTCCTGACTTTC. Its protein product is CAWSSRDGGSGANVLTF.

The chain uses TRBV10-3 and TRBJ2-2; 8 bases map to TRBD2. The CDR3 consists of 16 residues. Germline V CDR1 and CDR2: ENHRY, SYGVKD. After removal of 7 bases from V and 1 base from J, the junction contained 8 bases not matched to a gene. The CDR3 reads CAIKGSGGGNTGELFF. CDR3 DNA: TGTGCCATCAAAGGCAGCGGGGGCGGGAACACCGGGGAGCTGTTTTTT.

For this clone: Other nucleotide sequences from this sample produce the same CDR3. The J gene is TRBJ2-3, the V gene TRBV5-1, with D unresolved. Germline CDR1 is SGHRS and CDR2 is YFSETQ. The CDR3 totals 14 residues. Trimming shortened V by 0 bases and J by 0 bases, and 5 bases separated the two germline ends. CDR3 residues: CASSLDPSTDTQYF. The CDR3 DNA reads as TGCGCCAGCAGCTTGGATCCTAGCACAGATACGCAGTATTTT.

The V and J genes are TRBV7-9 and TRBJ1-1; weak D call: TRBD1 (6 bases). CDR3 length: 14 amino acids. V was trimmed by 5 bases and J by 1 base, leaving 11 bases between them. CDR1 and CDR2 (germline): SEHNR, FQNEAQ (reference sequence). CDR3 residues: CASSAGTKNTEAFF. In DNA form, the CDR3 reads TGTGCCAGCAGCGCCGGGACAAAGAACACTGAAGCTTTCTTT.

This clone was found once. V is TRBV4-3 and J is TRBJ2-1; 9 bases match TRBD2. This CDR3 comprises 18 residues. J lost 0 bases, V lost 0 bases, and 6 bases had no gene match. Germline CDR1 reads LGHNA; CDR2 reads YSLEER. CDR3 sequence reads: CASSQETSGWSSYNEQFF. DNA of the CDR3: TGCGCCAGCAGCCAAGAGACTAGCGGATGGAGCTCCTACAATGAGCAGTTCTTC.